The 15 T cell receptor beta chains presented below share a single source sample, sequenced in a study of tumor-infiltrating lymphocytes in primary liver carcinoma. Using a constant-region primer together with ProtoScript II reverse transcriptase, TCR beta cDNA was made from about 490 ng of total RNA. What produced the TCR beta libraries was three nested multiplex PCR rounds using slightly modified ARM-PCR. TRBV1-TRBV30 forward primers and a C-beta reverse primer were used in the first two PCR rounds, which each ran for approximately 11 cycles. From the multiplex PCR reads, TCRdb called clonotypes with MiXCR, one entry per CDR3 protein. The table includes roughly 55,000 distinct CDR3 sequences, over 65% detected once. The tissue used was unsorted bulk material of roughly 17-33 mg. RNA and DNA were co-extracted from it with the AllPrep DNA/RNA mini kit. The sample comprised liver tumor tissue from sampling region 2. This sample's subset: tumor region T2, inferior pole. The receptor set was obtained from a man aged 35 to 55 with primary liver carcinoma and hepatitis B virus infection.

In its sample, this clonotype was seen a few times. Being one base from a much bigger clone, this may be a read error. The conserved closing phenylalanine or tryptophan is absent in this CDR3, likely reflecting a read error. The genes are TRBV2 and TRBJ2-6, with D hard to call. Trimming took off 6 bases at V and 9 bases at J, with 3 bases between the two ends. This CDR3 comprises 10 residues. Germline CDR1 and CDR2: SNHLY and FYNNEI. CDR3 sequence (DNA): TGTGCCAGCAGGGGCAACGTCCTGACTCTC. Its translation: CASRGNVLTL.

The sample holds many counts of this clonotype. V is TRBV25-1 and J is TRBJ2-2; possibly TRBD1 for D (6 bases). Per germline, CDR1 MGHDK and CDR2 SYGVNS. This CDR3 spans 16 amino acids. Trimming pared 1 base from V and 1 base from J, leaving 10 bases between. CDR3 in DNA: TGTGCCAGCAGTGAATTCGCGGACAGGAACACCGGGGAGCTGTTTTTT. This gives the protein CASSEFADRNTGELFF.

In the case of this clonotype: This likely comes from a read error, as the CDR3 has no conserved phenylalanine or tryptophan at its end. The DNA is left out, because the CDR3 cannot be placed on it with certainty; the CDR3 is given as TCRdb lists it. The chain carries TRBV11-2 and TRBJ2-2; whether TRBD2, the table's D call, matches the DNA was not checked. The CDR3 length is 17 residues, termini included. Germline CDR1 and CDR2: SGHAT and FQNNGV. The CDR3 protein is CASNLALGGAKTGELFC.

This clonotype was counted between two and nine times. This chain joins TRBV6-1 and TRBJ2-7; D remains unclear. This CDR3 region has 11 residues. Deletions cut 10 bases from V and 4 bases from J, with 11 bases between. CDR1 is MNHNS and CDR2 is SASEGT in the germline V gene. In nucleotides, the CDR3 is TGTGCCACCAGCCCTCAGTACGAGCAGTACTTC. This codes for CATSPQYEQYF.

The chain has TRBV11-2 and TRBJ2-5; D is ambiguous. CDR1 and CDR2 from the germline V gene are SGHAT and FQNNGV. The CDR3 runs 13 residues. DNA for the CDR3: TGTATCAGCAGCTTAGTCCTGGAAGAGACCCAGTACTTC. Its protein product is CISSLVLEETQYF. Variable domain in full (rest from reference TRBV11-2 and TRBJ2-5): EAGVAQSPRYKIIEKRQSVAFWCNPISGHATLYWYQQILGQGPKLLIQFQNNGVVDDSQLPKDRFSAERLKGVDSTLKIQPAKLEDSAVYLCISSLVLEETQYFGPGTRLLVL.

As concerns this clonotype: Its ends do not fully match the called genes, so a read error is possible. CDR3 bases: TGCGTCAGCAGCCAAGATCCGAACGGAGCCTACGAGCAGTACTTC. This sequence encodes CVSSQDPNGAYEQYF. V and J are TRBV4-3 and TRBJ2-7; no definite D call. CDR3 length: 15 amino acids. CDR1 is LGHNA, CDR2 YSLEER, per germline.

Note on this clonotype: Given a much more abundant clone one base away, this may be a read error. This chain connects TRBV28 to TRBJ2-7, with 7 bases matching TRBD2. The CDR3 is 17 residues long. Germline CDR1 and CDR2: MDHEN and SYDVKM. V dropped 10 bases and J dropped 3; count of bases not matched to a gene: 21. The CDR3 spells CATIQTGGSGVRYEQYF. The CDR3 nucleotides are TGTGCCACCATCCAGACTGGCGGGAGCGGCGTACGCTACGAGCAGTACTTC.

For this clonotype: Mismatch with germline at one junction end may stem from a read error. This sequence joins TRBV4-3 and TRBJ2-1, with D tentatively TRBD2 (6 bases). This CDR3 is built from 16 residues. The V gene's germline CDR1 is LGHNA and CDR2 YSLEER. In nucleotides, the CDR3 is TGCGCCAGCAGCCAAGGAGACGGGAGCTCCTACAATGAGCACTTCTTC. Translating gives CASSQGDGSSYNEHFF.

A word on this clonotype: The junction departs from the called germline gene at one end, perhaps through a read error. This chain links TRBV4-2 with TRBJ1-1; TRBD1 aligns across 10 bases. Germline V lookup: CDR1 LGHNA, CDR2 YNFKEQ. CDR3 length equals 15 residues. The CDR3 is CTSSQEVTGGTDAFF. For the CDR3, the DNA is TGTACCAGCAGCCAAGAGGTGACAGGGGGCACTGATGCTTTCTTT.

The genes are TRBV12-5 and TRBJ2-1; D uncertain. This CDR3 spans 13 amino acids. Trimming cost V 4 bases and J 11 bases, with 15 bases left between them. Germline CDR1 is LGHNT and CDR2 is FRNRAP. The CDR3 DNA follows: TGTGCTAGTGGTTCCAACGTAGGTCTAAAGCAGTTCTTC. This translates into CASGSNVGLKQFF.

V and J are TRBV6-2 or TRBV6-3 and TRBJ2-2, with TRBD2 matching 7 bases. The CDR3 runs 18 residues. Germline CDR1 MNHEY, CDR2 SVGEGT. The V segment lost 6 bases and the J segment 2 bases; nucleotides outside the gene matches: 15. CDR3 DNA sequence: TGTGCCAGCAGCGACATATGGATTCGACTAGCCAACACCGGGGAGCTGTTTTTT. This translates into CASSDIWIRLANTGELFF.

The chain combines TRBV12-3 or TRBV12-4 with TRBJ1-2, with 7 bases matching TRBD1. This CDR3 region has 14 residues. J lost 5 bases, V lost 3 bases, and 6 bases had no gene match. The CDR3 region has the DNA TGTGCCAGCAGTTTGATAGGGGGCAAGTATGGCTACACCTTC. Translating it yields CASSLIGGKYGYTF.

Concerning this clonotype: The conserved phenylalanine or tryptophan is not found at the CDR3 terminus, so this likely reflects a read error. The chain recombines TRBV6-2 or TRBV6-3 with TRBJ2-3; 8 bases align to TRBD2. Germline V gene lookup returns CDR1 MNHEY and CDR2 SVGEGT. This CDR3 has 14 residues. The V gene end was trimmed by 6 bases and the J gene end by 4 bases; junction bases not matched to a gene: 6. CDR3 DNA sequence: TGTGCCAGCAGCTCCGAGCGGGAGCCAGATACGCAGTATTCT. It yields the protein CASSSEREPDTQYS.

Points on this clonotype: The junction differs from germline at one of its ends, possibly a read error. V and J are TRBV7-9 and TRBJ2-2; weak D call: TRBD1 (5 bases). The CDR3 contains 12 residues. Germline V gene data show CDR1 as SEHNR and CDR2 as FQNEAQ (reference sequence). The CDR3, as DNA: TGTGCCAACAGGTCGAACACTGGGGAGCTGTTTTTT. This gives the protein CANRSNTGELFF.

In DNA form, the CDR3 reads TGCAGCCTTGGACGGGCGAACACCGGGGAGCTGTTTTTT. Its translation is CSLGRANTGELFF. J is TRBJ2-2 and V is TRBV29-1; D not resolved. The V gene's germline CDR1 is SQVTM and CDR2 ANQGSEA. V lost 8 bases and J 0 bases, leaving 10 bases between the germline ends. CDR3 length equals 13 residues.